These 5 T cell receptor beta chains share one sample of origin, sequenced in a study of blood T cell repertoires in COVID-19. Sequenced by immunoSEQ multiplex PCR; TCRdb stores in-frame clones only, minus some. Counted here are around 300,000 clones, roughly 90% occurring once; the ten biggest clones make up roughly 2.9%. Sequencing input: peripheral blood. These receptor sequences come from a woman aged 25 to 39 with COVID-19, enrolled during active disease.

The chain joins TRBV5-6 to TRBJ1-1; 7 bases are shared with TRBD1. Germline V lookup: CDR1 SGHDT, CDR2 YYEEEE. With 0 bases clipped from V and 11 bases from J, the junction kept 4 bases outside the gene matches. The CDR3 covers 12 residues. DNA for the CDR3: TGTGCCAGCAGCTTGGAAGGCAGGGGGGCTTTCTTT. Its protein product is CASSLEGRGAFF.

CDR3: CSVEGAGTEAFF. As DNA, the CDR3 is TGCAGCGTTGAGGGGGCCGGCACTGAAGCTTTCTTT. J is TRBJ1-1 and V is TRBV29-1, with a possible D match to TRBD1 (6 bases). V was clipped by 3 bases and J by 4 bases, with 9 bases between them. Germline V gene sequence: CDR1 SQVTM, CDR2 ANQGSEA. This CDR3 has 12 amino acids.

This rearrangement joins TRBV5-5 to TRBJ1-5; weak D call: TRBD1 (5 bases). The CDR3 loop spans 17 amino acids. In germline, CDR1 is SGHKS, CDR2 YYEKEE (reference sequence). V was pared by 0 bases and J by 0 bases, with 13 bases between. Written as DNA, the CDR3 is TGTGCCAGCAGCTTGGCCGGGACTGCTTATAGCAATCAGCCCCAGCATTTT. Its translation is CASSLAGTAYSNQPQHF.

This chain joins TRBV4-1 and TRBJ2-3; D not certain. Germline-derived CDR1 and CDR2 are MGHRA and YSYEKL. This CDR3 has 17 residues. Trimming cost V 2 bases and J 0 bases, with 15 bases left between them. CDR3 nucleotide sequence: TGCGCCAGCAGCCAATCTGGTGCACTCCATAGCACAGATACGCAGTATTTT. It encodes CASSQSGALHSTDTQYF.

This clone came up many times. The V call is TRBV6-5, the J call TRBJ2-1, with 9 bases aligning to TRBD2. Germline V gene sequence: CDR1 MNHEY, CDR2 SVGAGI. J gave up 8 bases and V 7 bases, and 12 bases lay outside the gene matches. CDR3 length: 15 amino acids. The CDR3 DNA is TGTGCCAGCAACGGTGGGCCTAGCGGGATCGATGAGCAGTTCTTC. It translates to CASNGGPSGIDEQFF.